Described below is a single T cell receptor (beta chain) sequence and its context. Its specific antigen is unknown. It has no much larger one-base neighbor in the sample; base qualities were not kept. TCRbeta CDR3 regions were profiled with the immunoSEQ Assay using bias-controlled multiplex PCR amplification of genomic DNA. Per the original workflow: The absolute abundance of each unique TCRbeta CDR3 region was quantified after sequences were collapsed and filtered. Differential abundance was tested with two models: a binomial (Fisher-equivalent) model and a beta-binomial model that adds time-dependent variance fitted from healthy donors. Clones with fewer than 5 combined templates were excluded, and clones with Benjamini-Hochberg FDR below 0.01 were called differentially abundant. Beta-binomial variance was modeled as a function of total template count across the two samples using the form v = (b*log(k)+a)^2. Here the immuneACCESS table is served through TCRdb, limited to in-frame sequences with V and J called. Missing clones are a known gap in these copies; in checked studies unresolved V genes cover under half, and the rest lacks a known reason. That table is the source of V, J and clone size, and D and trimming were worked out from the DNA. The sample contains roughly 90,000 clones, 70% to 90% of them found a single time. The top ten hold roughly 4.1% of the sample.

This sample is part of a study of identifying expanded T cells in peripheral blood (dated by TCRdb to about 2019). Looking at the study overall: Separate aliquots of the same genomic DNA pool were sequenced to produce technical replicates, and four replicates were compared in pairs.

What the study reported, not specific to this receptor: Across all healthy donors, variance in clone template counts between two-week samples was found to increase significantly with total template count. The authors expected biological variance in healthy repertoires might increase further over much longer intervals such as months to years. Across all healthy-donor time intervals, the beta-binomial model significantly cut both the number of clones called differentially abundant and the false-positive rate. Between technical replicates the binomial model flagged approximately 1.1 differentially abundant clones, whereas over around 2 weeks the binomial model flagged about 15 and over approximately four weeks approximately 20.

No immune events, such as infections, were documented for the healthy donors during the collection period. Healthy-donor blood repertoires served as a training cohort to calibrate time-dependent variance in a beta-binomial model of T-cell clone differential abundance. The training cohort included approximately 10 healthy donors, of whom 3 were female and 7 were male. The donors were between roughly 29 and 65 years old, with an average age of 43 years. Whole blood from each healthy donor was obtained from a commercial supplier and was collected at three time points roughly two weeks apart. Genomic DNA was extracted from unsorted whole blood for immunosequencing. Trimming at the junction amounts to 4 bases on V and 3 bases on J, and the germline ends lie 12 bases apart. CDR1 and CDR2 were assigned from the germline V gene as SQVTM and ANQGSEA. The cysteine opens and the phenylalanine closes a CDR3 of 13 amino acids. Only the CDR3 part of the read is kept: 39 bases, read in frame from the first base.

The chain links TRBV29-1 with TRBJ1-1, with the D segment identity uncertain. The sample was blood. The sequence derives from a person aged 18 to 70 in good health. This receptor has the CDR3 CSVVGWGHTEAFF. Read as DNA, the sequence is TGCAGCGTTGTGGGGTGGGGTCACACTGAAGCTTTCTTT.